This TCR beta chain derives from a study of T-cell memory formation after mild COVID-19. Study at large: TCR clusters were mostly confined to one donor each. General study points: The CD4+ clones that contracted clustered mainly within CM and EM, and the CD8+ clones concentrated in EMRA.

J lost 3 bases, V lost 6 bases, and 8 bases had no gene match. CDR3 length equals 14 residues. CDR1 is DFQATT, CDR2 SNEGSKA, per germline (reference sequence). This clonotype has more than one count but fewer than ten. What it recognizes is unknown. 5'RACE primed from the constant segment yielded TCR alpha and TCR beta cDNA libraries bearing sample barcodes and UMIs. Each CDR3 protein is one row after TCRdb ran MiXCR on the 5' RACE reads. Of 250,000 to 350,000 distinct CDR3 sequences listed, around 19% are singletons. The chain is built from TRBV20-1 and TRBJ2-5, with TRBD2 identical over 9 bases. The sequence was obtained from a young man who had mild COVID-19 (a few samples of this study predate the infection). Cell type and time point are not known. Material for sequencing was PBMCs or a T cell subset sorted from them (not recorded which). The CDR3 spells CSASHLAGKETQYF. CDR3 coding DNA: TGCAGTGCCTCTCACCTAGCGGGGAAAGAGACCCAGTACTTC.